This TCR beta chain is from a study of blood T cell repertoires in COVID-19. In the study overall: Spain, Italy and the United States supplied samples that represented acute and convalescent COVID-19. Sample material is recorded as cDNA or gDNA derived from T cells, B-cell-depleted T cells, or PBMCs.

Per the original data handling: Nucleated cell number was recorded as an estimate derived from reference gene primer amplification. Assay: immunoSEQ multiplex PCR; the TCRdb copy retains only in-frame clones and omits some. V and J calls and clone size are copied from that table; D and trimming were computed from the DNA. Of about 170,000 clones listed, 75% to 90% are singletons. V lost 1 base to trimming and J lost 4 bases, with 5 bases between them. The CDR3 has 13 residues. The receptor was isolated from a human donor with acute or convalescent COVID-19. The donor label of this sample is uncertain. The specimen was peripheral blood. This sequence joins TRBV12-3 or TRBV12-4 and TRBJ1-5; D gene uncertain. CDR3: CASSLGENQPQHF. In DNA, the CDR3 is TGTGCCAGCAGTTTAGGGGAGAATCAGCCCCAGCATTTT.